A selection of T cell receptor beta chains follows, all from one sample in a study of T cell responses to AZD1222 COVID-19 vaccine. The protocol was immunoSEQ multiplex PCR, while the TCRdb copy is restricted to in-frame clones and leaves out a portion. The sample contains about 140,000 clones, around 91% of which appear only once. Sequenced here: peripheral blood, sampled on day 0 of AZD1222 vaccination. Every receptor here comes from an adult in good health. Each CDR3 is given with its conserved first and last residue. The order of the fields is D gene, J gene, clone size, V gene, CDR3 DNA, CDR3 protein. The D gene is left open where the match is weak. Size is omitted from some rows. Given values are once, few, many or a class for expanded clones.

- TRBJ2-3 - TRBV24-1 TGTGCCACCAGTGAGACCAGGGGACTCACAGATACGCAGTATTTT CATSETRGLTDTQYF
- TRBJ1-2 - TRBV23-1 TGCGCCAGCAGTCGATTCGGTGGCTACACCTTC CASSRFGGYTF
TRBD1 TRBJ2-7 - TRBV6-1 TGTGCCAGCAGTGAATTGAACAGGGGTTACGAGCAGTACTTC CASSELNRGYEQYF
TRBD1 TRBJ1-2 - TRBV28 TGTGCCAGCAGTTCCCCTCCCGACAGGGGGCGTCGGTACGGCTACACCTTC CASSSPPDRGRRYGYTF
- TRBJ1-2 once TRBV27 TGTGCCAGCAGCTCTCTTGGGGGAGGCTATGGCTACACCTTC CASSSLGGGYGYTF
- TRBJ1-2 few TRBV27 TGTGCCAGCACCCCGAGGGCGGGAACTAACTATGGCTACACCTTC CASTPRAGTNYGYTF
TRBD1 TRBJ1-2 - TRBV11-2 TGTGCCAGCAGCTCTATACATCGGGGACAGGGGGGCCTCGGCTACACCTTC CASSSIHRGQGGLGYTF
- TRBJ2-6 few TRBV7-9 TGTGCCAGCAGCTTAACCGGTGGGGCCAACGTCCTGACTTTC CASSLTGGANVLTF
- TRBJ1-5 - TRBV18 TGTGCCAGCTCCCCCCTTCAGGGTGTGGATCAGCCCCAGCATTTT CASSPLQGVDQPQHF
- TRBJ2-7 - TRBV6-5 TGTGCCAGCAGTTACTCTTCCGATAGCTACTACGAGCAGTACTTC CASSYSSDSYYEQYF
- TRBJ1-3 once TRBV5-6 TGTGCCAGCAGCTTAAGAGGCTCCTCTGGAAACACCATATATTTT CASSLRGSSGNTIYF
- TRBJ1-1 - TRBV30 TGTGCCTGGAGGTCTAGGATGAACACTGAAGCTTTCTTT CAWRSRMNTEAFF
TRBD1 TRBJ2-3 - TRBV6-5 TGTGCCAGCACCAAGGACAGGGGAGTCACAGATACGCAGTATTTT CASTKDRGVTDTQYF
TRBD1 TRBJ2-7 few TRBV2 TGTGCCAGCAGTCTACGGGGACAGGGGACTCACGAGCAGTACTTC CASSLRGQGTHEQYF
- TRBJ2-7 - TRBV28 TGTGCCAGCAGTTATGGCGGGAACTCCTACGAGCAGTACTTC CASSYGGNSYEQYF
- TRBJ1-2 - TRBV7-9 TGTGCCAGCAGCTCCGCCGGGCAGGGAGGCTACACCTTC CASSSAGQGGYTF
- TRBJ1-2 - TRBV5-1 TGCGCCAGCAGCTTGGCCAAGGGGGGGCATAGCTATGGCTACACCTTC CASSLAKGGHSYGYTF
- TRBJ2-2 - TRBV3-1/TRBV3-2 TGTGCCAGCAGCCCCCTTTACACGAACACCGGGGAGCTGTTTTTT CASSPLYTNTGELFF
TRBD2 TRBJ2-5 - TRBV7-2 TGTGCCAGCAGCTTAGGTTTTGTCGGTGCTAGCGGGGGGCTTGGGACCCAGTACTTC CASSLGFVGASGGLGTQYF
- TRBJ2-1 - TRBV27 TGTGCCAGCAGTTCATTCTCTGCGCTTAATGAGCAGTTCTTC CASSSFSALNEQFF
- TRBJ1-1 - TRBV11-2 TGTGCCAGCAGCTTAGATCTTATTAGCACTGAAGCTTTCTTT CASSLDLISTEAFF
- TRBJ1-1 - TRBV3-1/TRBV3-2 TGTGCCAGCAGCCGGAGGACTATCCGGGATATGGGGACTGAAGCTTTCTTT CASSRRTIRDMGTEAFF
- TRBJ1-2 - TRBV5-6 TGTGCCAGCAGCCGCGGTGCGCATAACTATGGCTACACCTTC CASSRGAHNYGYTF
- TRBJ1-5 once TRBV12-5 TGTGCTAGTGGTTTGGGCAAGGGGGGTCGCAATCAGCCCCAGCATTTT CASGLGKGGRNQPQHF
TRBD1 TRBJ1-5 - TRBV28 TGTGCCAGCAGTTTACACAGGGGTCAGCCCCAGCATTTT CASSLHRGQPQHF
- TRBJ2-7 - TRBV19 TGTGCCAGTAGTATAGTCGGCCAGGGTGGGAACTACGAGCAGTACTTC CASSIVGQGGNYEQYF
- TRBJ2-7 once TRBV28 TGTGCCAGCAGTTTATGGGGGCGCTCCTACGAGCAGTACTTC CASSLWGRSYEQYF
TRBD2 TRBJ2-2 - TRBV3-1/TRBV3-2 TGTGCCAGCAGCCATCCACGACTAGCGGGAGGGACCGGGGAGCTGTTTTTT CASSHPRLAGGTGELFF
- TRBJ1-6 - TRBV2 TGTGCCAGCAGTGAAGCGCTTTGGGGGGCTGGTAATTCACCCCTCCACTTT CASSEALWGAGNSPLHF
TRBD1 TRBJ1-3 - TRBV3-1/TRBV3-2 TGTGCCAGCAGCCCGGGACAGACGGTAAACACCATATATTTT CASSPGQTVNTIYF
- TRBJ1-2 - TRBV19 TGTGCCAGTAGCCCAGGAGGGCGATTTCTCTATGGCTACACCTTC CASSPGGRFLYGYTF
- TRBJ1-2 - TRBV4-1 TGCGCCAGCAGCCAAGATTGGGCAGCCGTAACCTATGGCTACACCTTC CASSQDWAAVTYGYTF
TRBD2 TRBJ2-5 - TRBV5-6 TGTGCCAGCAGGCGGAGAGCGGGGTTAGGGGTAGAGACCCAGTACTTC CASRRRAGLGVETQYF
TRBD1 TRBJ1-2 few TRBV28 TGTGCCAGCAGTTCCCCTCAGGGGGCGCATTCCGATGGCTACACCTTC CASSSPQGAHSDGYTF
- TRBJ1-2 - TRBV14 TGTGCCAGCAGCCAAGGAGTACAGTCTAACTATGGCTACACCTTC CASSQGVQSNYGYTF
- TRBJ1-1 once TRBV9 TGTGCCAGCAGCGTAGCGTGGGCTTTCTTT CASSVAWAFF
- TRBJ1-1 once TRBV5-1 TGCGCCAGCAGCTCCTCGAACCGACACGACACTGAAGCTTTCTTT CASSSSNRHDTEAFF
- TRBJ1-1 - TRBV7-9 TGTGCCAGCAGCTTGACACTCCAGGGTTTCAACACTGAAGCTTTCTTT CASSLTLQGFNTEAFF
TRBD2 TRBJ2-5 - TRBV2 TGTGCCACCCAGCGGGGGGTTTTAGAGACCCAGTACTTC CATQRGVLETQYF
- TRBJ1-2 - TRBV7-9 TGTGCCAGCAGCTCAAAGCCGGTGCGCTACACCTTC CASSSKPVRYTF
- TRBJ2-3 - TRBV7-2 TGTGCCAGCAGCTTAGTCCGGGAGAGAGATACGCAGTATTTT CASSLVRERDTQYF
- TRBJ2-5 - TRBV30 TGTGCCTACCGGAGAGGGAAAACAGAGACCCAGTACTTC CAYRRGKTETQYF
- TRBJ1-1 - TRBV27 TGTGCCAGCAGACGAATGAACACTGAAGCTTTCTTT CASRRMNTEAFF
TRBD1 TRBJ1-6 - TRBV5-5 TGTGCCAGCAGCGACCGGGACAGGGTCCATTCACCCCTCCACTTT CASSDRDRVHSPLHF
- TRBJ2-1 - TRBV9 TGTGCCAGCAGCGTAGCTAGCAGGGGAGTCAATGAGCAGTTCTTC CASSVASRGVNEQFF
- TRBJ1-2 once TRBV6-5 TGTGCCAGCGGAGCAGCCTCTAACAATAACTATGGCTACACCTTC CASGAASNNNYGYTF
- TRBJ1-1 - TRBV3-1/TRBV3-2 TGTGCCAGCAGCCAAGATTTGGGAAAAGCTTTCTTT CASSQDLGKAFF
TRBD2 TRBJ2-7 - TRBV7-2 TGTGCCAGCGGCTCAGGACTAGCGTTAGGGAACGAGCAGTACTTC CASGSGLALGNEQYF
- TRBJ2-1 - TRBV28 TGTGCCAGCACAGTGCCGAGCGGAAACACCTACAATGAGCAGTTCTTC CASTVPSGNTYNEQFF
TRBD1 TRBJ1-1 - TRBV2 TGTGCCACCGACCTGACAGGGTCGGGCACTGAAGCTTTCTTT CATDLTGSGTEAFF
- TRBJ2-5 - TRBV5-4 TGTGCCAGCAGCTTCGGGGGAGGCTACCAAGAGACCCAGTACTTC CASSFGGGYQETQYF
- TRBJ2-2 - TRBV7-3 TGTGCCAGCAGCTTAACCGTGGGCGGCGGGAACACCGGGGAGCTGTTTTTT CASSLTVGGGNTGELFF
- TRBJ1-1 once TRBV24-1 TGTGCCACCAGTGATTTTGGGCGGGGAGCTTTCTTT CATSDFGRGAFF
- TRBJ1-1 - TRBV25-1 TGTGCCAGCAGAGGGGCCACACAGAGGGGTATGAACACTGAAGCTTTCTTT CASRGATQRGMNTEAFF
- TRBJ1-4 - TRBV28 TGTGCCAGCAGTCCGGGTCTCGTGGAAAAACTGTTTTTT CASSPGLVEKLFF
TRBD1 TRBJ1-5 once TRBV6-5 TGTGCCAGCAACAGACAGGGGCAGGATCAGCCCCAGCATTTT CASNRQGQDQPQHF
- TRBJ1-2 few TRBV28 TGTGCCAGCAGATCGGGCAGTCCCTATGGCTACACCTTC CASRSGSPYGYTF